These T cell receptor beta chains were read from a single sample in a study of cytomegalovirus exposure and HLA in healthy donors. The repertoire was sequenced with immunoSEQ multiplex PCR; TCRdb's copy has only in-frame clones and lacks some. The table has 98,000 or so clones, approximately 80% seen once. Sequencing input: PBMCs. These receptors were obtained from a woman aged 18-29 years in good health and CMV-seropositive. Each CDR3 is given with its conserved first and last residue.

TRBJ2-5 TRBV5-1 CASSLTPAGIQETQYF
TRBJ1-5 TRBV28 CASSLSRTQHF
TRBJ2-5 TRBV29-1 CSANRVGVEETQYF
TRBJ2-7 TRBV28 CASSSPSSGRRSEQYF
TRBJ1-5 TRBV28 CATRSNQPQHF
TRBJ1-2 TRBV28 CASSRTVYYGYTF
TRBJ2-3 TRBV7-3 CASSFGGAGYPYF
TRBJ2-1 TRBV6-5 CASSIGQGYNEQFF
TRBJ2-5 TRBV28 CASSPSGGVMETQYF
TRBJ2-5 TRBV29-1 CSGRQGAGETQYF
TRBJ2-1 TRBV30 CAWTSSDEQFF
TRBJ2-2 TRBV4-2 CASSQEWIAGGPFGELFF
TRBJ1-5 TRBV28 CASRKVGAGGQPQHF
TRBJ2-5 TRBV5-4 CASSLVTGKETQYF
TRBJ1-1 TRBV4-2 CASSQGPGSNTEAFF
TRBJ2-7 TRBV7-2 CASSLYSLAFYEQYF
TRBJ2-1 TRBV5-4 CASSLELAGLNEQFF
TRBJ2-7 TRBV30 CAWNPLWAISYEQYF
TRBJ2-5 TRBV6-6 CASSHLRGLEGKTQYF
TRBJ1-1 TRBV28 CASSLTGTGASAEAFF